Following are 28 T cell receptor beta chains from one sample sequenced in a study of T-cell reconstitution after alpha-beta-depleted transplantation in children. A library of TCRbeta sequences, prepared with unique molecular identifiers, was generated. TCRdb ran MiXCR on the PCR reads and lists one entry per CDR3 protein. The sample has 190,000 or so distinct CDR3 sequences; approximately 7% are singletons. This material consisted of PBMCs from the stem cell graft donor, taken from the stem cell graft. These receptors all stem from a human donor who donated a stem cell graft to a child with Wiskott-Aldrich syndrome.

DNA for the CDR3: TGTGCCAGCAGTGAAAGACAGGGAAAGCAGTACTTC. It translates to CASSERQGKQYF. V and J are TRBV2 and TRBJ2-7; 7 positions match TRBD1. V shed 2 bases and J 8 bases; nucleotides not matched to a gene: 3. This CDR3 has 12 amino acids. Germline CDR1 and CDR2: SNHLY and FYNNEI.

At least ten counts were recorded for this clonotype. The CDR3 loop is CASSFRPIPQGRTTEAFF. As DNA, the CDR3 is TGTGCCAGCAGTTTTCGTCCTATTCCACAGGGCAGGACCACTGAAGCTTTCTTT. The chain links TRBV27 to TRBJ1-1; D is possibly TRBD1 (6 bases). This CDR3 has 18 amino acids. Germline-derived CDR1 and CDR2 are MNHEY and SMNVEV (reference sequence). Trimming removed 3 bases at V and 4 bases at J, with 24 bases between.

Ten or more counts support this clonotype. The chain joins TRBV18 to TRBJ2-2, with no clear D. The germline V gene encodes CDR1 KGHSH and CDR2 LQKENI. Between the trimmed V and J ends, which lost 2 bases and 1 base, there was a span of 11 bases. This CDR3 contains 16 residues. The CDR3 nucleotides are TGTGCCAGCTCACCAAGTGAGGTGGGGAACACCGGGGAGCTGTTTTTT. Amino acids: CASSPSEVGNTGELFF.

In this sample, this clonotype turned up many times. The V gene is TRBV7-2, the J gene TRBJ2-5; 8 positions agree with TRBD2. Germline CDR1 reads SGHTA; CDR2 reads FQGNSA. This CDR3 region has 17 residues. With 1 base clipped from V and 4 bases from J, the junction kept 11 bases outside the gene matches. The CDR3 region is CASSLVDTGRAGETQYF. The CDR3 coding sequence is TGTGCCAGCAGCTTAGTCGATACCGGGAGGGCCGGAGAGACCCAGTACTTC.

This clonotype was seen repeatedly, ten times or more. The chain joins TRBV6-2 or TRBV6-3 to TRBJ2-1; 10 nucleotides align to TRBD1. The trim removed 6 bases at V and 2 bases at J, leaving 4 bases unmatched. Germline CDR1 MNHEY, CDR2 SVGEGT. This CDR3 is 15 amino acids long. Here the CDR3 reads CASRAGTGAYNEQFF. The CDR3 nucleotides read TGTGCCAGCAGAGCCGGGACAGGGGCCTACAATGAGCAGTTCTTC.

The table lists this clonotype with a few counts. The chain links TRBV7-9 to TRBJ1-1; D not certain. The CDR3 consists of 11 residues. The V and J ends lost 1 base and 6 bases respectively, with 3 bases between them. Germline V gene lookup returns CDR1 SEHNR and CDR2 FQNEAQ (reference sequence). The CDR3 DNA reads TGTGCCAGCAGCTTAGTATCTGAAGCTTTCTTT. Residues: CASSLVSEAFF.

This clonotype was counted many times. The J gene is TRBJ2-7, the V gene TRBV5-1; TRBD2 matches at 12 bases. There are 19 residues in the CDR3. Germline CDR1 is SGHRS and CDR2 is YFSETQ. Trimming at V came to 2 bases and at J to 0 bases, leaving 12 bases not matched to a gene. CDR3 sequence: CASSFDGTSGRKISYEQYF. The DNA of the CDR3 is TGCGCCAGCAGCTTCGACGGGACTAGCGGGCGTAAAATCTCCTACGAGCAGTACTTC.

This clonotype was picked up many times. The chain has TRBV20-1 and TRBJ2-3, with D perhaps TRBD2 (6 bases). This CDR3 spans 14 amino acids. V lost 6 bases and J 4 bases, leaving 17 bases between the germline ends. Germline CDR1 and CDR2: DFQATT and SNEGSKA (reference sequence). The CDR3 DNA sequence: TGCAGTGCCCCGAAGGGCGGGATCCCAGATACGCAGTATTTT. Residues: CSAPKGGIPDTQYF.

This clonotype was observed at least ten times. The genes are TRBV28 and TRBJ2-7; 8 bases fit TRBD1. This CDR3 comprises 16 residues. Germline V lookup: CDR1 MDHEN, CDR2 SYDVKM. The trim removed 4 bases at V and 4 bases at J, leaving 12 bases unmatched. The CDR3 nucleotides read TGTGCCAGCAGTTCCACCCGGGCAGGGGGCTTATACGAGCAGTACTTC. It specifies CASSSTRAGGLYEQYF.

This clonotype has a handful of counts. The chain carries TRBV7-2 and TRBJ1-1, with D perhaps matching TRBD1 (5 bases). The V gene's germline CDR1 is SGHTA and CDR2 FQGNSA. V lost 4 bases to trimming and J lost 1 base, with 13 bases between them. The CDR3 runs to 15 residues. The CDR3: CASSSSRVPNTEAFF. CDR3 in DNA: TGTGCCAGCAGCTCGTCCAGGGTACCGAACACTGAAGCTTTCTTT.

In this sample, this clonotype turned up many times. The chain recombines TRBV29-1 with TRBJ2-5; D is possibly TRBD1 (6 bases). The V end lost 5 bases, the J end lost 5 bases, and 12 bases lay between the germline ends. The CDR3 loop spans 12 amino acids. Per germline, CDR1 SQVTM and CDR2 ANQGSEA. The CDR3 DNA reads TGCAGCGTTCATTCAGGGGTGGAGACCCAGTACTTC. Protein product: CSVHSGVETQYF.

This clonotype turned up a few times. The chain couples TRBV29-1 to TRBJ1-2; D gene ambiguous. The V end was cut by 2 bases, the J end by 4 bases, with 11 bases between. The CDR3 loop spans 13 amino acids. Germline CDR1 is SQVTM and CDR2 is ANQGSEA. The CDR3 here is CSVESQAFYGYTF. The CDR3 nucleotides are TGCAGCGTTGAATCCCAGGCTTTCTATGGCTACACCTTC.

This clonotype was counted only a few times. The V call is TRBV5-1, the J call TRBJ2-3; 8 bases are shared with TRBD2. The trim removed 4 bases at V and 6 bases at J, leaving 10 bases unmatched. The CDR3 loop spans 15 amino acids. Per the germline V gene, CDR1 is SGHRS and CDR2 is YFSETQ. CDR3 sequence reads: CASSLGGGLGDTQYF. Written as DNA, the CDR3 is TGCGCCAGCAGCCTCGGGGGGGGGCTCGGGGATACGCAGTATTTT.

This clonotype has only a few counts. The V call is TRBV5-1, the J call TRBJ1-5; D ambiguous. CDR3 size: 14 residues. The V end lost 4 bases, the J end lost 5 bases, and 13 bases lay between the germline ends. Looked up from germline, CDR1 is SGHRS and CDR2 is YFSETQ. The CDR3 nucleotides are TGCGCCAGCAGCCCGTGGTGGACGGATCAGCCCCAGCATTTT. Protein product: CASSPWWTDQPQHF. The variable domain in full, with the rest retrieved from reference TRBV5-1 and TRBJ1-5, is KAGVTQTPRYLIKTRGQQVTLSCSPISGHRSVSWYQQTPGQGLQFLFEYFSETQRNKGNFPGRFSGRQFSNSRSEMNVSTLELGDSALYLCASSPWWTDQPQHFGDGTRLSIL.

This clonotype was observed at least ten times. V and J are TRBV12-3 or TRBV12-4 and TRBJ2-1; 7 bases are shared with TRBD2. V was clipped by 8 bases and J by 6 bases; unmatched bases: 13. The CDR3 totals 15 residues. CDR3 coding DNA: TGTGCCAGCGGCACTTCTGGGAGGGGCGGCAATGAGCAGTTCTTC. It encodes CASGTSGRGGNEQFF.

This clonotype has a count of ten or more. J is TRBJ2-1 and V is TRBV5-1; D ambiguous. The CDR3 is 13 amino acids. V was trimmed by 0 bases and J by 6 bases, leaving 7 bases between them. Germline CDR1 is SGHRS and CDR2 is YFSETQ. The chain's CDR3 is CASSLAPANEQFF. CDR3 nucleotide sequence: TGCGCCAGCAGCTTGGCCCCAGCCAATGAGCAGTTCTTC.

This clonotype was seen repeatedly, ten times or more. The chain links TRBV5-1 to TRBJ2-1, with D tentatively TRBD2 (6 bases). Trimming removed 0 bases from V and 8 bases from J, with 15 bases in between. Germline-derived CDR1 and CDR2 are SGHRS and YFSETQ. The CDR3 consists of 15 residues. The CDR3 region is CASSLGGVAVHEQFF. DNA for the CDR3: TGCGCCAGCAGCTTGGGGGGGGTGGCAGTCCATGAGCAGTTCTTC.

This clonotype appeared many times. The rearrangement joins TRBV3-1 to TRBJ2-1, with 12 nucleotides matching TRBD2. The CDR3 is 17 amino acids. The germline V gene encodes CDR1 LGHDT and CDR2 YNNKEL (reference sequence). The trim removed 0 bases at V and 5 bases at J, leaving 5 bases unmatched. CDR3 sequence reads: CASSQEGRLAGDNEQFF. The CDR3 coding sequence is TGTGCCAGCAGCCAAGAGGGGCGACTAGCGGGGGACAATGAGCAGTTCTTC.

This clonotype turned up a few times. The chain recombines TRBV25-1 with TRBJ1-3, with 8 bases lining up with TRBD1. The CDR3 totals 14 residues. V shed 6 bases and J 2 bases; nucleotides not matched to a gene: 3. Germline CDR1 and CDR2: MGHDK and SYGVNS. The CDR3 bases are TGTGCCAGCAGCCCACAGGGGGCTGGAAACACCATATATTTT. It specifies CASSPQGAGNTIYF.

This clonotype has ten or more counts. The V gene is TRBV5-4, the J gene TRBJ1-4; 10 positions agree with TRBD1. Trimming removed 4 bases from V and 0 bases from J; junction bases left unmatched: 3. CDR1 SGHNT and CDR2 YYREEE come from the germline V gene (reference sequence). CDR3 size: 16 residues. CDR3 sequence: CASSEGQGATNEKLFF. DNA for the CDR3: TGTGCCAGCAGCGAAGGACAGGGGGCAACTAATGAAAAACTGTTTTTT.

This clonotype was seen many times. The chain couples TRBV6-5 to TRBJ2-4; possible D gene TRBD2, 6 bases. Deletions cut 7 bases from V and 3 bases from J, with 16 bases between. The CDR3 loop spans 15 amino acids. The germline V gene encodes CDR1 MNHEY and CDR2 SVGAGI. The CDR3 nucleotides read TGTGCCAGCAAAGAGGGCGGGGTGGACAAAAACATTCAGTACTTC. Its translation is CASKEGGVDKNIQYF.

At least ten counts were recorded for this clonotype. The V gene is TRBV29-1, the J gene TRBJ1-1; D not resolved. The V gene's germline CDR1 is SQVTM and CDR2 ANQGSEA. This CDR3 is 13 amino acids long. The V end lost 0 bases, the J end lost 2 bases, and 7 bases lay between the germline ends. CDR3 sequence reads: CSVEEGVNTEAFF. The CDR3 DNA reads TGCAGCGTTGAAGAAGGTGTCAACACTGAAGCTTTCTTT. Together with reference TRBV29-1 and TRBJ1-1, the CDR3 gives the full variable domain: SAVISQKPSRDICQRGTSLTIQCQVDSQVTMMFWYRQQPGQSLTLIATANQGSEATYESGFVIDKFPISRPNLTFSTLTVSNMSPEDSSIYLCSVEEGVNTEAFFGQGTRLTVV.

This clonotype was counted many times. The chain combines TRBV5-5 with TRBJ2-3, with TRBD2 as a possible D gene (5 bases). This CDR3 spans 15 amino acids. The V and J ends lost 0 bases and 1 base respectively, with 9 bases between them. Looked up from germline, CDR1 is SGHKS and CDR2 is YYEKEE (reference sequence). CDR3 protein: CASSLAGLGTDTQYF. In DNA, the CDR3 is TGTGCCAGCAGCTTGGCGGGGTTGGGCACAGATACGCAGTATTTT.

There are many counts of this clonotype. This chain connects TRBV4-3 to TRBJ2-7; D call uncertain. Looked up from germline, CDR1 is LGHNA and CDR2 is YSLEER. Trimming removed 0 bases from V and 3 bases from J, with 6 bases in between. This CDR3 spans 13 amino acids. In nucleotides, the CDR3 is TGCGCCAGCAGCCAAGATCTAGGCTACGAGCAGTACTTC. This sequence encodes CASSQDLGYEQYF.

This clonotype came up many times. The chain couples TRBV9 to TRBJ1-5; tentatively, D is TRBD1 (5 bases). Germline V gene sequence: CDR1 SGDLS, CDR2 YYNGEE. The CDR3 runs 14 residues. Trimming removed 3 bases at V and 1 base at J, with 8 bases between. CDR3 sequence (DNA): TGTGCCAGCAGCGAGGGGTCCAGCAATCAGCCCCAGCATTTT. Its translation: CASSEGSSNQPQHF. The complete variable domain, with remaining parts taken from reference TRBV9 and TRBJ1-5, reads DSGVTQTPKHLITATGQRVTLRCSPRSGDLSVYWYQQSLDQGLQFLIQYYNGEERAKGNILERFSAQQFPDLHSELNLSSLELGDSALYFCASSEGSSNQPQHFGDGTRLSIL.

This clonotype was observed at least ten times. CDR3 loop: CASSLGPQGQSEAFF. In nucleotides, the CDR3 is TGCGCCAGCAGCTTGGGGCCCCAGGGGCAGTCTGAAGCTTTCTTT. V gene TRBV5-1 combines with J gene TRBJ1-1, with TRBD1 as a possible D gene (6 bases). The germline V gene has CDR1 SGHRS and CDR2 YFSETQ. The CDR3 consists of 15 residues. V dropped 0 bases and J dropped 6 bases, with 15 bases sitting between them.

This clonotype was observed many times. The V gene is TRBV12-3 or TRBV12-4, the J gene TRBJ1-6; 12 positions agree with TRBD1. This CDR3 region has 15 residues. V was clipped by 5 bases and J by 10 bases; unmatched bases: 6. CDR3: CASSEGTGGRSPLHF. The CDR3 DNA reads as TGTGCCAGCAGTGAAGGGACAGGGGGCCGATCACCCCTCCACTTT.

This clonotype was recorded at least ten times. This chain links TRBV29-1 with TRBJ2-7; TRBD1 matches at 8 bases. Germline V gives CDR1 SQVTM, CDR2 ANQGSEA. The CDR3 length is 13 residues. The J segment lost 4 bases and the V segment lost 3 bases, leaving 5 bases of the junction unmatched. CDR3 residues: CSVEDRETYEQYF. As DNA, the CDR3 is TGCAGCGTTGAGGACAGGGAAACTTACGAGCAGTACTTC.